This entry is about one T cell receptor beta chain. Its antigen remains unidentified. Unmatched junction bases numbered 7, after V lost 1 base and J lost 4 bases. The CDR3 spans 15 residues. CDR1 and CDR2 from the germline V gene are DFQATT and SNEGSKA (reference sequence). The data were obtained in a study of post-analysis software for immune sequencing data. Points from the study as a whole: Elevated frequency relative to controls characterized roughly 5 TRBV segments in patients, TRBV5-6, TRBV5-1 and TRBV20-1 among them. A significant reduction in normalized Chao1 diversity was observed in multiple sclerosis patients versus controls.

TCR beta cDNA libraries included unique molecular identifiers. From approximately 1 to 10 million T cells, a few hundred thousand cDNA molecules were obtained. TCRdb recomputed calls from the PCR reads with MiXCR, one row per CDR3 protein. This sample has 450,000 or so distinct CDR3 sequences, with approximately 46% found just once. The rearrangement links TRBV20-1 to TRBJ2-7; 10 bases are a match to TRBD2. The sequenced sample was blood. This clonotype was sampled from a girl between 10 and 17 years old with multiple sclerosis. As DNA, the CDR3 is TGCAGTGCTAGAGGGAGGAGCGGGAGGGCTTACGAGCAGTACTTC. Protein: CSARGRSGRAYEQYF.